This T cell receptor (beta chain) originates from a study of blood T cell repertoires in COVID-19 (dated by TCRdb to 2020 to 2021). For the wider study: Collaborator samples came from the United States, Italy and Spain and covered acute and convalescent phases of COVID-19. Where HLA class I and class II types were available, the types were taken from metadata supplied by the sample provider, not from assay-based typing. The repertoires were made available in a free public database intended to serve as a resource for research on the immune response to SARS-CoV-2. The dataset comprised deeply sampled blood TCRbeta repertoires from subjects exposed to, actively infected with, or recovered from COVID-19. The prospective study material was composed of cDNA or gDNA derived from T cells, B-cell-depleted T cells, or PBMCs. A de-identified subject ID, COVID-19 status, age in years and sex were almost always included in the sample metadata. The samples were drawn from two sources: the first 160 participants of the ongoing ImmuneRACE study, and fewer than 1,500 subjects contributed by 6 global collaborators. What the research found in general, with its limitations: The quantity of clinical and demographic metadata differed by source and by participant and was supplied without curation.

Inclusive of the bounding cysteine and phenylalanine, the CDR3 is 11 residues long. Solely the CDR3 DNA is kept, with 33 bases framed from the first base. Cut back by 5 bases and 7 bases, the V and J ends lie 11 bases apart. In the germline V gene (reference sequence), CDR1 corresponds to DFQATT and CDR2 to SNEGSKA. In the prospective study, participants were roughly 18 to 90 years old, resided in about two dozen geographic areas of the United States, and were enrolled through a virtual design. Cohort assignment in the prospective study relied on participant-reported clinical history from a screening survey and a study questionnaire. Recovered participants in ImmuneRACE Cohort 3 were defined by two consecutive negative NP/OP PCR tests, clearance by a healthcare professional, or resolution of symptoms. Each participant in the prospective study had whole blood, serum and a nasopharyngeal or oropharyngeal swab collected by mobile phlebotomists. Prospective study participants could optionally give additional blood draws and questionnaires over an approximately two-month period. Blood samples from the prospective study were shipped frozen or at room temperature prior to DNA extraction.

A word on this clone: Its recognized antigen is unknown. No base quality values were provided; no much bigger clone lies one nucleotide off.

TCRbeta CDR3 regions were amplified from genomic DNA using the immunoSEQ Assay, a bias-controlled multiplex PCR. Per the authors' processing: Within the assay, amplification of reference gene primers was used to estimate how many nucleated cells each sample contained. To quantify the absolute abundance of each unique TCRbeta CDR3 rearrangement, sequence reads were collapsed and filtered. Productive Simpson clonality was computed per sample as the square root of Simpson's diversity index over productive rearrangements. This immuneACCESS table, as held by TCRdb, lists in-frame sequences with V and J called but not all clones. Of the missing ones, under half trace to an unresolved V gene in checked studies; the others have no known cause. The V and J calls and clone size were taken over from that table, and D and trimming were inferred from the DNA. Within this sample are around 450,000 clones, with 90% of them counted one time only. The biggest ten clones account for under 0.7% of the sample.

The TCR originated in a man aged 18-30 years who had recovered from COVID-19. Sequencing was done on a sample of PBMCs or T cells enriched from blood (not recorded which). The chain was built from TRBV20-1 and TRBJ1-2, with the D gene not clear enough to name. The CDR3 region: CSAVDGGGYTF. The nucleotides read TGCAGTGCTGTCGATGGAGGTGGCTACACCTTC.